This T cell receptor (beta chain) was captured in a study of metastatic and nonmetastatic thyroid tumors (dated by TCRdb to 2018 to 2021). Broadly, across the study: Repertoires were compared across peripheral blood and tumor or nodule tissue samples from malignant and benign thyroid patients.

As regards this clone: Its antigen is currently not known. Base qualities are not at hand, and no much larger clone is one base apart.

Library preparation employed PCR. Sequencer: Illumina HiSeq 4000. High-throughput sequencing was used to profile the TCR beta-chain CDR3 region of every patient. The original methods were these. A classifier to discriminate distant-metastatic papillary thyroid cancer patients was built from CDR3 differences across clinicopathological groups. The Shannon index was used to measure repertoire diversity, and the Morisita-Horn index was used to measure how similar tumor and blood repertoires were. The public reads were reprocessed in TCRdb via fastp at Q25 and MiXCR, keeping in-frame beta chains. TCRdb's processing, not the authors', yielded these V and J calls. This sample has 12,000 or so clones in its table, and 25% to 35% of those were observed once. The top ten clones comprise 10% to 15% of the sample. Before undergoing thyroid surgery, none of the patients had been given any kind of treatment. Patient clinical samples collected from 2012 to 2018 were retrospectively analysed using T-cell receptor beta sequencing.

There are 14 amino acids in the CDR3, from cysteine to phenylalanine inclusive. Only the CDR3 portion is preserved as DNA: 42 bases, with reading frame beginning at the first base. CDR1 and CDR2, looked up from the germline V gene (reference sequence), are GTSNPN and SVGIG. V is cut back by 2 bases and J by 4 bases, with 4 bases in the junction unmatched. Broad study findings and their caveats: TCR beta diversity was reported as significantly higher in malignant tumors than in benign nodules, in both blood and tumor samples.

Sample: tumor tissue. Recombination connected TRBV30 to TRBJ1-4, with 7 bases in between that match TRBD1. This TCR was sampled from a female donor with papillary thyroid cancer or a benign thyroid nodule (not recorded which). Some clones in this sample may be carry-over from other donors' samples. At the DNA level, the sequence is TGTGCCTGGAGTCCGGGACAGCTTAATGAAAAACTGTTTTTT. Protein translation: CAWSPGQLNEKLFF.